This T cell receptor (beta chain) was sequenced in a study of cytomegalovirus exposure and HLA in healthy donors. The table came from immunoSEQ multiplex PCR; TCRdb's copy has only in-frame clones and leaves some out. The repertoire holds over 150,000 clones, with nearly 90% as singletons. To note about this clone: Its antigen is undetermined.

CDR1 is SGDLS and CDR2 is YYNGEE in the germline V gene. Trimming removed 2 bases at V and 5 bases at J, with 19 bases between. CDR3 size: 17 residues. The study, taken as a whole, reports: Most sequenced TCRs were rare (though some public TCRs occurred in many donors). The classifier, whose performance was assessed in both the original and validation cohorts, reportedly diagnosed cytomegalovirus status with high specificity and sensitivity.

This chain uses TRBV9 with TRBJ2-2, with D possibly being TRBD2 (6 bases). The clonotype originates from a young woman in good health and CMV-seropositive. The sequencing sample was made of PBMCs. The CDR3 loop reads CASSVDRGRERTGELFF. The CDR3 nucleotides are TGTGCCAGCAGCGTGGACCGCGGGCGGGAACGAACCGGGGAGCTGTTTTTT. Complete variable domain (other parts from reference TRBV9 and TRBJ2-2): DSGVTQTPKHLITATGQRVTLRCSPRSGDLSVYWYQQSLDQGLQFLIQYYNGEERAKGNILERFSAQQFPDLHSELNLSSLELGDSALYFCASSVDRGRERTGELFFGEGSRLTVL.